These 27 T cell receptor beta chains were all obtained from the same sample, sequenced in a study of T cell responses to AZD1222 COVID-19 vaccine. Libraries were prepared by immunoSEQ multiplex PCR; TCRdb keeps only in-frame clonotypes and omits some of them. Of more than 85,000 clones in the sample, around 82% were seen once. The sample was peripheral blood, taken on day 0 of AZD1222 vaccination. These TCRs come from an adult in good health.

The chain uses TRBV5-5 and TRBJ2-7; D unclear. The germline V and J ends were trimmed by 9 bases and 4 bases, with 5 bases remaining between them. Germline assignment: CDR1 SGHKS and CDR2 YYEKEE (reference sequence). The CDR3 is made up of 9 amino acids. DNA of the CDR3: TGTGCCACCCAGTACGAGCAGTACTTC. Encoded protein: CATQYEQYF.

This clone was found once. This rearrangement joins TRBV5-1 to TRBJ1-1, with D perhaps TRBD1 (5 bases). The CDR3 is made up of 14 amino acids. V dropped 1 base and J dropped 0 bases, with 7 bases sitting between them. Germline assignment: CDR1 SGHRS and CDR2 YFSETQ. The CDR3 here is CASSLWGMNTEAFF. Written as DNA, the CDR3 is TGCGCCAGCAGCTTGTGGGGCATGAACACTGAAGCTTTCTTT.

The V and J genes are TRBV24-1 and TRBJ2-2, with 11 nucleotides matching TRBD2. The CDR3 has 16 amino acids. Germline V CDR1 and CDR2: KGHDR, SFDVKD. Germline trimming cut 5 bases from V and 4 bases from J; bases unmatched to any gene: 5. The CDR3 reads CATSGSGRAVTGELFF. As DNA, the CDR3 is TGTGCCACCAGTGGTAGCGGGAGGGCCGTCACCGGGGAGCTGTTTTTT.

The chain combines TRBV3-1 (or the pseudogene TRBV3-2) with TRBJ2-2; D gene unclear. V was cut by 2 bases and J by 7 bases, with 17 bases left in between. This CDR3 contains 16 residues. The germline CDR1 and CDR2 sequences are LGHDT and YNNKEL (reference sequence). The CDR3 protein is CASSQRLSIRIGELFF. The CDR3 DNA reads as TGTGCCAGCAGCCAAAGGCTGAGTATCCGAATCGGGGAGCTGTTTTTT.

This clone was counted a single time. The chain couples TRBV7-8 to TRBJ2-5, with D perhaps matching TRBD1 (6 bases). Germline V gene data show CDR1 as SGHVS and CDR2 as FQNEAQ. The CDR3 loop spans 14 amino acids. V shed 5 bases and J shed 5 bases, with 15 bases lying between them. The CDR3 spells CASSNPTGSETQYF. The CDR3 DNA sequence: TGTGCCAGCAGCAACCCTACAGGGTCGGAGACCCAGTACTTC.

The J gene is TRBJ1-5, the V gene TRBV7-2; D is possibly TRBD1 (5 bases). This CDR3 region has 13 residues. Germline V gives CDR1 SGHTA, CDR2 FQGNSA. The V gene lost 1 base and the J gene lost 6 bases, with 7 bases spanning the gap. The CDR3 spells CASSLEGTQPQHF. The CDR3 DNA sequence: TGTGCCAGCAGCTTAGAAGGGACTCAGCCCCAGCATTTT. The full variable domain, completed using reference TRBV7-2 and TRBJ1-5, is GAGVSQSPSNKVTEKGKDVELRCDPISGHTALYWYRQSLGQGLEFLIYFQGNSAPDKSGLPSDRFSAERTGGSVSTLTIQRTQQEDSAVYLCASSLEGTQPQHFGDGTRLSIL.

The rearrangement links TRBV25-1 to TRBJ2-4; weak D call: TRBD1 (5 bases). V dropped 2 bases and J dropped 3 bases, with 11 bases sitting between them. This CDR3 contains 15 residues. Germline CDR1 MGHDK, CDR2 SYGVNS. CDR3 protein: CASSEPVGDKNIQYF. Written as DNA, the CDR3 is TGTGCCAGCAGTGAACCCGTAGGGGACAAAAACATTCAGTACTTC.

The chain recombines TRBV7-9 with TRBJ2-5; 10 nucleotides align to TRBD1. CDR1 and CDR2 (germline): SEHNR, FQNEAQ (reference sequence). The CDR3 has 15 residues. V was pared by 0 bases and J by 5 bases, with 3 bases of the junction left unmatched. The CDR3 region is CASSLATGGGETQYF. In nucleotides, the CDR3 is TGTGCCAGCAGCTTAGCGACAGGGGGCGGTGAGACCCAGTACTTC. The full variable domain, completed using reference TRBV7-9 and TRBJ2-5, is DTGVSQNPRHKITKRGQNVTFRCDPISEHNRLYWYRQTLGQGPEFLTYFQNEAQLEKSRLLSDRFSAERPKGSFSTLEIQRTEQGDSAMYLCASSLATGGGETQYFGPGTRLLVL.

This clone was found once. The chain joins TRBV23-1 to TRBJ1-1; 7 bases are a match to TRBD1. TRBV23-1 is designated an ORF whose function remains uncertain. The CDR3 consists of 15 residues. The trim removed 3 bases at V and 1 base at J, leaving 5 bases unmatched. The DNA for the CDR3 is TGCGCCAGCAGTCACGTGGACAGGACGAACACTGAAGCTTTCTTT. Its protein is CASSHVDRTNTEAFF.

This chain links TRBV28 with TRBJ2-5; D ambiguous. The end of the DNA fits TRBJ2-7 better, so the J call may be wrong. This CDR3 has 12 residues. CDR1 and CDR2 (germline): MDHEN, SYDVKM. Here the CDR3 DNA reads TGTGCCAGCAGCGGAAGCTCCTACGAGCAGTACTTC. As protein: CASSGSSYEQYF.

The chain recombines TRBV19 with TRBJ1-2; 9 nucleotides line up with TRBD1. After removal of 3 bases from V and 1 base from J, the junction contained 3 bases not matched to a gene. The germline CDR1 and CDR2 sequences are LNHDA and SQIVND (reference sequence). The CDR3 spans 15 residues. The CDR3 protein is CASSIPGQGNYGYTF. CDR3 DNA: TGTGCCAGTAGTATCCCGGGACAGGGTAACTATGGCTACACCTTC.

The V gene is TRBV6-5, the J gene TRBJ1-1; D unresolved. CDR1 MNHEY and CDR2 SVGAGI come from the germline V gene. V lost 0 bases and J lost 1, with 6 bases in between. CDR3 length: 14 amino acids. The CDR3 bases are TGTGCCAGCAGTTACTCACCGGGGAACACTGAAGCTTTCTTT. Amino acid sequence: CASSYSPGNTEAFF.

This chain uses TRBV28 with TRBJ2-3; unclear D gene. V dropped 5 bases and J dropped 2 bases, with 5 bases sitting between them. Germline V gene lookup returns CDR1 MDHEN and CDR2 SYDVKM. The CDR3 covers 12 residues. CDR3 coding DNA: TGTGCCAGCAGTCCCCCCACAGATACGCAGTATTTT. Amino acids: CASSPPTDTQYF.

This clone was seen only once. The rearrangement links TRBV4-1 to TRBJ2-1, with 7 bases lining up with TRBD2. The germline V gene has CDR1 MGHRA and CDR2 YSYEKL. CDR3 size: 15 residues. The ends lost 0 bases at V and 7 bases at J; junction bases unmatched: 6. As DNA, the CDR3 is TGCGCCAGCAGCCAAGATTCACTAGCGAATAATGAGCAGTTCTTC. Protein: CASSQDSLANNEQFF.

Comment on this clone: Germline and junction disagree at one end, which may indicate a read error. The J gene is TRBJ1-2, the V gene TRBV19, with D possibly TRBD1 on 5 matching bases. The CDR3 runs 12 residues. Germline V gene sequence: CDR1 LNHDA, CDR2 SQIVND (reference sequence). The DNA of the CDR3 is TGTGCCAGTAATGGGGGAATCAGCTCGCAGACATTC. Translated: CASNGGISSQTF.

The CDR3 loop is CASSGNLKNEQFF. As DNA, the CDR3 is TGTGCCAGCAGTGGGAACCTTAAGAATGAGCAGTTCTTC. J is TRBJ2-1 and V is TRBV2; unclear D gene. Trimming took 4 bases from V and 7 from J, leaving 11 bases between them. Germline CDR1 SNHLY, CDR2 FYNNEI. The CDR3 is 13 amino acids.

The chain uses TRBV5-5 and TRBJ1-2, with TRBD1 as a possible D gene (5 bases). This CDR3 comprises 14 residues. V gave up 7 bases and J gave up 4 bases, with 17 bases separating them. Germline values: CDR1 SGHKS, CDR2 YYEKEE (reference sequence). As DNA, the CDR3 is TGTGCCAGCCGGCGGGGGGAGGCCGTCTATGGCTACACCTTC. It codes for CASRRGEAVYGYTF.

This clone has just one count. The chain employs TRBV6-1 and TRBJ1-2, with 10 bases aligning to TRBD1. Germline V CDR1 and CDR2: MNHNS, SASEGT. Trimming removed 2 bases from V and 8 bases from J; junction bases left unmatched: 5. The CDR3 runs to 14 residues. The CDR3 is CASSEMGQGSGYTF. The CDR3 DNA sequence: TGTGCCAGCAGTGAAATGGGACAGGGGAGCGGCTACACCTTC.

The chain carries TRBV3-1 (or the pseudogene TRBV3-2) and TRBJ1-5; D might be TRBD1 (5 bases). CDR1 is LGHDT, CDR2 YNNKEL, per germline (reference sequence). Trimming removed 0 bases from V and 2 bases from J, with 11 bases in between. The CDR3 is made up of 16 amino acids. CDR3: CASSQDLGVGNQPQHF. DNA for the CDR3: TGTGCCAGCAGCCAAGATCTGGGGGTGGGCAATCAGCCCCAGCATTTT.

As DNA, the CDR3 is TGTGCCAGCAGCACAGGGATTAAGGATGGCTACACCTTC. It specifies CASSTGIKDGYTF. V gene TRBV5-4 combines with J gene TRBJ1-2, with D possibly being TRBD1 (6 bases). CDR1 and CDR2 from the germline V gene are SGHNT and YYREEE (reference sequence). The CDR3 is 13 residues long. V was clipped by 4 bases and J by 6 bases, with 13 bases between them.

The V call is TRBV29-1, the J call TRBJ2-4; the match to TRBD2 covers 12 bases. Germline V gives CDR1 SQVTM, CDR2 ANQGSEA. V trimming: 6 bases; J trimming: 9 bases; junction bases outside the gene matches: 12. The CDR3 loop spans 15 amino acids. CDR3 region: CSVAKLAGGIGIQYF. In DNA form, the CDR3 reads TGCAGCGTAGCCAAACTAGCGGGGGGAATTGGCATTCAGTACTTC.

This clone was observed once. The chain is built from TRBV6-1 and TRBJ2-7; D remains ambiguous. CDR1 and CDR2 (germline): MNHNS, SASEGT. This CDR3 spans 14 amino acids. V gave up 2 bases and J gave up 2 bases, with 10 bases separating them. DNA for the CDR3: TGTGCCAGCAGTGAAAGCACGGCTACCTACGAGCAGTACTTC. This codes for CASSESTATYEQYF.

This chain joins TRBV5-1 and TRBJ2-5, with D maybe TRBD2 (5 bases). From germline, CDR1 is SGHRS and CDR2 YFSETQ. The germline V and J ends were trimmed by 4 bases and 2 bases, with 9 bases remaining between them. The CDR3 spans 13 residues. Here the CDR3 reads CASSVPGQETQYF. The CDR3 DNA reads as TGCGCCAGCAGCGTGCCGGGACAAGAGACCCAGTACTTC.

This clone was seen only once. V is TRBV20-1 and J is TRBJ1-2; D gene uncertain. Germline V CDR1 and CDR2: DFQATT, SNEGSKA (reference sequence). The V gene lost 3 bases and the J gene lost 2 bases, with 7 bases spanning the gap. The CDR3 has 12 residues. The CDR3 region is CSASLGNYGYTF. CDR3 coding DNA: TGCAGTGCTAGTTTGGGGAACTATGGCTACACCTTC.

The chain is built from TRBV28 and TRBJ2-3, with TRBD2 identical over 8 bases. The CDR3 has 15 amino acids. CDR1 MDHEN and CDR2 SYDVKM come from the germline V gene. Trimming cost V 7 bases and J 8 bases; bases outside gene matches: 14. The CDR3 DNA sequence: TGTGCCAGCATCCCTTCCGGGACTAGTTATCGTACGCAGTATTTT. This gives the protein CASIPSGTSYRTQYF.

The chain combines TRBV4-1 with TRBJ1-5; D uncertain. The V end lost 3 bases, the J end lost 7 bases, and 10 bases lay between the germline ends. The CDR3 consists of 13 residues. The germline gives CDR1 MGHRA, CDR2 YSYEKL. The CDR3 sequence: CASSHGVGQPQHF. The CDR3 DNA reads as TGCGCCAGCAGCCATGGGGTGGGGCAGCCCCAGCATTTT.

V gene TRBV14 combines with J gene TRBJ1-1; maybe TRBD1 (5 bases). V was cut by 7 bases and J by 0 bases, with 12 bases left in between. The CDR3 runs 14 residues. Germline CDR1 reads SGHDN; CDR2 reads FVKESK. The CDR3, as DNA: TGTGCCAGCACCGGGGCCTTAATGAACACTGAAGCTTTCTTT. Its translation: CASTGALMNTEAFF.